A single sample gave rise to the 10 T cell receptor beta chains below, sequenced in a study of T cell repertoires in cytomegalovirus infection. From the reads, TCRdb called clonotypes with MiXCR, one entry per CDR3 protein. The sample includes fewer than 150,000 distinct CDR3 sequences, around 30% seen only once; the top ten take 41%. These TCRs' antigens remain unknown. Specimen: CD8+ T cells from cultured PBMCs, collected from culture after CMV antigen stimulation. These receptor sequences come from a human donor in good health (CMV status not recorded). Some clones in this sample may be carry-over from other donors' samples.

The sample holds one count of this clonotype. The V gene is TRBV6-5, the J gene TRBJ2-2; a weak D match, TRBD1 (5 bases). Germline lookup yields CDR1 MNHEY and CDR2 SVGAGI. Trimming pared 8 bases from V and 4 bases from J, leaving 11 bases between. The CDR3 has 13 residues. CDR3 in amino acids: CASGAWSTGELFF. The CDR3, as DNA: TGTGCCAGCGGGGCTTGGTCCACCGGGGAGCTGTTTTTT.

Only a few counts were recorded for this clonotype. CDR3 loop: CASLDGTPKDYGYTF. As DNA, the CDR3 is TGTGCCAGCCTGGACGGGACACCAAAGGACTATGGCTACACCTTC. The V call is TRBV6-1, the J call TRBJ1-2; tentatively, D is TRBD1 (6 bases). In germline, CDR1 is MNHNS, CDR2 SASEGT. This CDR3 contains 15 residues. The ends were cut back, 8 bases at V and 3 bases at J, with 19 bases in the middle.

The chain combines TRBV20-1 with TRBJ2-7; 7 bases are a match to TRBD2. Germline V gene lookup returns CDR1 DFQATT and CDR2 SNEGSKA (reference sequence). This CDR3 contains 15 residues. V was clipped by 2 bases and J by 5 bases; unmatched bases: 12. The CDR3 bases are TGCAGTGCTAGAATGCCCGGACTAGTACGGGACGAGCAGTACTTC. It encodes CSARMPGLVRDEQYF.

This rearrangement joins TRBV7-6 to TRBJ1-1, with TRBD1 identical over 10 bases. This CDR3 comprises 16 residues. CDR1 and CDR2 from the germline V gene are SGHVS and FNYEAQ. V shed 5 bases, J shed 2 bases, and the junction held 8 bases outside the gene matches. This CDR3 reads CASSPRTGGYNTEAFF. Written as DNA, the CDR3 is TGTGCCAGCAGCCCCCGGACAGGGGGATATAACACTGAAGCTTTCTTT.

In this sample, this clonotype turned up once. This chain joins TRBV5-8 and TRBJ2-7; D perhaps matches TRBD1 (6 bases). The V gene lost 2 bases and the J gene lost 0 bases, with 15 bases spanning the gap. CDR3 length: 16 residues. Germline CDR1 SGHTS, CDR2 YDEGEE. DNA of the CDR3: TGTGCCAGCAGCTTTCCTCACAGGGTGGGCTCCTACGAGCAGTACTTC. This gives the protein CASSFPHRVGSYEQYF.

V is TRBV7-9 and J is TRBJ1-2; TRBD1 aligns across 8 bases. J gave up 4 bases and V 5 bases, and 6 bases lay outside the gene matches. The CDR3 consists of 14 residues. Germline V gene lookup returns CDR1 SEHNR and CDR2 FQNEAQ (reference sequence). The CDR3: CASSGRDRIYGYTF. In DNA, the CDR3 is TGTGCCAGCAGCGGCCGGGACAGGATCTATGGCTACACCTTC. Full variable domain (missing parts from reference TRBV7-9 and TRBJ1-2): DTGVSQNPRHKITKRGQNVTFRCDPISEHNRLYWYRQTLGQGPEFLTYFQNEAQLEKSRLLSDRFSAERPKGSFSTLEIQRTEQGDSAMYLCASSGRDRIYGYTFGSGTRLTVV.

The V call is TRBV4-3, the J call TRBJ2-1, with 7 bases identical to TRBD2. The germline V gene has CDR1 LGHNA and CDR2 YSLEER. J was trimmed by 4 bases and V by 0 bases; bases with no gene match: 12. This CDR3 has 18 residues. The CDR3 loop is CASSQDGGGDGVYNEQFF. The CDR3, as DNA: TGCGCCAGCAGCCAAGATGGGGGAGGGGACGGAGTTTACAATGAGCAGTTCTTC.

Points on this clonotype: The junction and the germline gene differ at one end; a read error may be behind it. This rearrangement joins TRBV3-1 to TRBJ1-1, with TRBD1 matching over 10 bases. This CDR3 is 13 amino acids long. The germline CDR1 and CDR2 sequences are LGHDT and YNNKEL (reference sequence). CDR3 bases: TGTGCCAGCAGTCGGGGACAGGGGCCTAATTGGGTCTTT. Translated, it gives CASSRGQGPNWVF.

The rearrangement joins TRBV6-1 to TRBJ2-3; 11 bases map to TRBD2. The CDR3 consists of 17 residues. Germline V gene lookup returns CDR1 MNHNS and CDR2 SASEGT. Trimming removed 1 base from V and 4 bases from J; junction bases left unmatched: 7. Here the CDR3 reads CASSEELLAGGPDTQYF. The CDR3 DNA follows: TGTGCCAGCAGTGAAGAGCTTCTAGCGGGGGGACCAGATACGCAGTATTTT.

The rearrangement uses TRBV2 and TRBJ2-1, with 7 bases fitting TRBD1. This CDR3 is built from 16 residues. The V gene's germline CDR1 is SNHLY and CDR2 FYNNEI. With V trimmed by 5 bases and J by 3 bases, 10 bases remained unmatched. The CDR3 DNA reads TGTGCCAGCAGTCGGGACAGCTCTACAAACTACAATGAGCAGTTCTTC. Its protein is CASSRDSSTNYNEQFF.